The 29 T cell receptor beta chains listed next were all sequenced from one sample in a study of lymphopenia after photon versus proton radiotherapy. Generated by immunoSEQ multiplex PCR, the TCRdb table keeps only in-frame clones and is missing some. The sample holds around 70,000 clones; just over 90% are singletons and the top ten take 2.9%. The specimen comprised peripheral blood, sampled from a patient treated with photon-based radiotherapy. These TCRs come from a woman in her 70s with pancreatic cancer.

V gene TRBV30 combines with J gene TRBJ1-2; the D gene is possibly TRBD1 (5 bases). Germline values: CDR1 GTSNPN, CDR2 SVGIG (reference sequence). The CDR3 totals 15 residues. The V and J ends lost 1 base and 3 bases respectively, with 15 bases between them. The CDR3 loop is CAWSEKLGTYYGYTF. The CDR3 DNA is TGTGCCTGGAGTGAAAAACTTGGGACTTACTATGGCTACACCTTC.

This chain uses TRBV18 with TRBJ2-3; 7 bases are shared with TRBD1. J was trimmed by 2 bases and V by 0 bases; bases with no gene match: 8. The CDR3 runs to 17 residues. Per germline, CDR1 KGHSH and CDR2 LQKENI. The CDR3 DNA is TGTGCCAGCTCACCACCAGGACAGGAACATTACACAGATACGCAGTATTTT. This translates into CASSPPGQEHYTDTQYF.

The J gene is TRBJ2-3, the V gene TRBV5-4; TRBD2 matches 8 bases. The trim removed 4 bases at V and 1 base at J, leaving 5 bases unmatched. The V gene's germline CDR1 is SGHNT and CDR2 YYREEE (reference sequence). This CDR3 region has 15 residues. CDR3 residues: CASSETSDRTDTQYF. The CDR3 region has the DNA TGTGCCAGCAGCGAGACTAGCGACCGCACAGATACGCAGTATTTT.

This CDR3 reads CASSYSPRELFF. The CDR3 DNA reads TGTGCCAGCAGTTACTCTCCGCGGGAGCTGTTTTTT. This chain links TRBV6-5 with TRBJ2-2; no clear D gene. The CDR3 extends over 12 amino acids. V was clipped by 0 bases and J by 9 bases, with 5 bases between them. Looked up from germline, CDR1 is MNHEY and CDR2 is SVGAGI.

As for this clone: The junction shows a germline mismatch at one end, possibly a read error. J is TRBJ2-7 and V is TRBV7-2; D may be TRBD2 (5 bases). Germline V gene lookup returns CDR1 SGHTA and CDR2 FQGNSA. The CDR3 contains 11 residues. CDR3 coding DNA: TGTGCCAGCAGCCTAGCAGACGAGCAGTACTTC. It translates to CASSLADEQYF.

The V gene is TRBV4-1, the J gene TRBJ1-5, with 8 bases fitting TRBD1. Germline V gene lookup returns CDR1 MGHRA and CDR2 YSYEKL. The V and J ends lost 0 bases and 7 bases, in that order; junction bases with no gene match: 5. The CDR3 loop spans 15 amino acids. For the CDR3, the DNA is TGCGCCAGCAGCCAAGATCCACAGGGGGGACAGCCCCAGCATTTT. It translates to CASSQDPQGGQPQHF.

The chain combines TRBV30 with TRBJ1-2; D gene uncertain. From germline, CDR1 is GTSNPN and CDR2 SVGIG (reference sequence). Between the trimmed V and J ends, which lost 0 bases and 2 bases, there was a span of 7 bases. CDR3 size: 13 residues. CDR3 sequence: CAWSVDENYGYTF. The CDR3 nucleotides read TGTGCCTGGAGTGTGGATGAGAACTATGGCTACACCTTC.

The CDR3 DNA is TGTGCCAGCAGCTTAGAATCAGCGGGAGGGTTCACCGGGGAGCTGTTTTTT. Translation gives CASSLESAGGFTGELFF. The V call is TRBV7-6, the J call TRBJ2-2, with 10 positions matching TRBD2. The CDR3 has 17 amino acids. CDR1 is SGHVS, CDR2 FNYEAQ, per germline. Trimming at V came to 1 base and at J to 4 bases, leaving 6 bases not matched to a gene.

As DNA, the CDR3 is TGTGCCTGGAGGCGTGGCGGGAGCACTGGCACCGGGGAGCTGTTTTTT. Residues: CAWRRGGSTGTGELFF. The genes are TRBV30 and TRBJ2-2; TRBD2 agrees at 7 bases. Germline V gene lookup returns CDR1 GTSNPN and CDR2 SVGIG (reference sequence). The CDR3 consists of 16 residues. V was pared by 3 bases and J by 4 bases, with 11 bases of the junction left unmatched.

The J gene is TRBJ2-5, the V gene TRBV28; TRBD1 matches 8 bases. The V and J ends lost 5 bases and 5 bases, in that order; junction bases with no gene match: 13. The CDR3 length is 16 residues. The germline V gene encodes CDR1 MDHEN and CDR2 SYDVKM. The CDR3 region is CASSGPRQGAGETQYF. CDR3 coding DNA: TGTGCCAGCAGTGGCCCTAGGCAGGGGGCGGGTGAGACCCAGTACTTC.

This chain connects TRBV29-1 to TRBJ2-3; no firm D call. The CDR3 sequence is 13 residues long. Germline CDR1 is SQVTM and CDR2 is ANQGSEA. V shed 5 bases and J shed 2 bases, with 11 bases lying between them. The CDR3 is CSVTADNTDTQYF. CDR3 DNA sequence: TGCAGCGTTACGGCGGATAACACAGATACGCAGTATTTT.

The gene calls are TRBV21-1 and TRBJ1-2; the table assigns TRBD1, which was not confirmed against the DNA. TRBV21-1 is a documented pseudogene. The CDR3 consists of 14 residues. The CDR3 DNA follows: TGTGCCAGCAGCAAAGAAAAGGGGTTTGCTGGCTACACCTTC. It codes for CASSKEKGFAGYTF.

The chain recombines TRBV19 with TRBJ1-2; TRBD1 might be the D (6 bases). Germline V gives CDR1 LNHDA, CDR2 SQIVND (reference sequence). Trimming cost V 6 bases and J 0 bases, with 20 bases left between them. This CDR3 has 17 amino acids. CDR3 in amino acids: CASRPALGAVSNYGYTF. DNA of the CDR3: TGTGCCAGTAGGCCCGCCCTGGGGGCAGTTTCTAACTATGGCTACACCTTC.

The V and J genes are TRBV6-6 and TRBJ1-2, with TRBD1 as a possible D gene (6 bases). The CDR3 has 14 residues. V lost 5 bases and J lost 6, with 16 bases in between. Germline lookup yields CDR1 MNHNY and CDR2 SVGAGI (reference sequence). The CDR3 loop reads CASSLQGSWDGYTF. In DNA, the CDR3 is TGTGCCAGCAGTCTACAGGGATCCTGGGATGGCTACACCTTC.

This rearrangement joins TRBV6-1 to TRBJ1-1, with a possible D match to TRBD1 (5 bases). The germline CDR1 and CDR2 sequences are MNHNS and SASEGT. Trimming took off 1 base at V and 7 bases at J, with 10 bases between the two ends. The CDR3 is 13 amino acids. CDR3 amino acids: CASSEGGGGEAFF. CDR3 nucleotide sequence: TGTGCCAGCAGTGAAGGGGGGGGTGGTGAAGCTTTCTTT.

This rearrangement joins TRBV4-3 to TRBJ2-5; D might be TRBD1 (5 bases). The V gene's germline CDR1 is LGHNA and CDR2 YSLEER. With 0 bases removed from V and 5 bases from J, the gap between germline ends came to 16 bases. CDR3 length: 16 residues. The CDR3 DNA sequence: TGCGCCAGCAGCCAAGATTGGCAGGGTAAAATGGAGACCCAGTACTTC. Its protein product is CASSQDWQGKMETQYF.

The V gene is TRBV18, the J gene TRBJ1-1; TRBD1 aligns across 9 bases. V dropped 4 bases and J dropped 5; count of bases not matched to a gene: 8. The germline V gene encodes CDR1 KGHSH and CDR2 LQKENI. The CDR3 length is 15 residues. The CDR3 DNA follows: TGTGCCAGCTCACACAAATCGGACAGGGGAACTGAAGCTTTCTTT. Translated: CASSHKSDRGTEAFF.

The V gene is TRBV6-1, the J gene TRBJ2-2; TRBD2 matches 11 bases. The germline V gene has CDR1 MNHNS and CDR2 SASEGT. The CDR3 runs to 15 residues. The junction had 10 bases not matched to a gene; V was cut back by 8 bases and J by 8 bases. Here the CDR3 DNA reads TGTGCCAGCTCTGTCGCTAGCGGGAGGACTGGGGAGCTGTTTTTT. Its translation: CASSVASGRTGELFF.

The genes are TRBV27 and TRBJ2-7, with 11 bases lining up with TRBD2. V lost 5 bases to trimming and J lost 7 bases; unmatched junction nucleotides: 4. The CDR3 is 13 amino acids. Germline loops: CDR1 MNHEY, CDR2 SMNVEV (reference sequence). The CDR3: CASSPLAGVEQYF. CDR3 DNA sequence: TGTGCCAGCAGTCCACTAGCGGGAGTTGAGCAGTACTTC.

The rearrangement links TRBV5-4 to TRBJ2-2; D possibly matches TRBD1 or TRBD2 (5 bases each). Germline values: CDR1 SGHNT, CDR2 YYREEE (reference sequence). V shed 0 bases and J shed 7 bases, with 16 bases lying between them. The CDR3 totals 16 residues. The CDR3 region is CASSLVGARFSGELFF. DNA for the CDR3: TGTGCCAGCAGCTTGGTCGGGGCGCGATTTAGCGGGGAGCTGTTTTTT.

The sample holds one count of this clone. The chain carries TRBV11-2 and TRBJ2-5; no clear D gene. This CDR3 has 15 residues. In germline, CDR1 is SGHAT, CDR2 FQNNGV. V was shortened by 2 bases and J by 0 bases, with 10 bases between the two germline ends. The CDR3 region is CASSLMPGYQETQYF. In DNA, the CDR3 is TGTGCCAGCAGCTTAATGCCCGGCTACCAAGAGACCCAGTACTTC. The variable domain in full, completed from reference TRBV11-2 and TRBJ2-5, reads EAGVAQSPRYKIIEKRQSVAFWCNPISGHATLYWYQQILGQGPKLLIQFQNNGVVDDSQLPKDRFSAERLKGVDSTLKIQPAKLEDSAVYLCASSLMPGYQETQYFGPGTRLLVL.

V usage is TRBV7-2 and J usage is TRBJ2-2; D call uncertain. CDR1 and CDR2 (germline): SGHTA, FQGNSA. V lost 0 bases and J lost 0, with 11 bases in between. The CDR3 loop spans 17 amino acids. The CDR3 loop is CASSLAAGLPNTGELFF. The CDR3 DNA follows: TGTGCCAGCAGCTTAGCGGCAGGCCTTCCGAACACCGGGGAGCTGTTTTTT.

The genes are TRBV6-5 and TRBJ1-3; D is unresolved. CDR3 length equals 12 residues. Looked up from germline, CDR1 is MNHEY and CDR2 is SVGAGI. The V end lost 7 bases, the J end lost 3 bases, and 7 bases lay between the germline ends. The CDR3 is CASTESGNTIYF. The DNA of the CDR3 is TGTGCCAGCACCGAAAGTGGAAACACCATATATTTT.

The sample holds a few counts of this clone. The DNA of the CDR3 is TGCGCCAGCAGCCAAGGGGTTGTAGGGGCTCGAGGGAAAAACATTCAGTACTTC. The encoded protein is CASSQGVVGARGKNIQYF. The chain uses TRBV4-1 and TRBJ2-4, with D perhaps matching TRBD1 or TRBD2 (5 bases each). The CDR3 runs 18 residues. Deletions cut 1 base from V and 4 bases from J, with 20 bases between. CDR1 is MGHRA, CDR2 YSYEKL, per germline.

The chain links TRBV7-2 to TRBJ1-2; a weak D match, TRBD1 (6 bases). The CDR3 covers 14 residues. V lost 1 base, J lost 8 bases, and 14 bases lay in between. Germline-derived CDR1 and CDR2 are SGHTA and FQGNSA. This chain's CDR3 is CASSLGPGAGGYTF. The CDR3 nucleotides are TGTGCCAGCAGCTTAGGTCCGGGGGCCGGGGGCTACACCTTC.

The chain links TRBV10-3 to TRBJ1-1; 8 nucleotides line up with TRBD1. The germline gives CDR1 ENHRY, CDR2 SYGVKD. Germline trimming cut 4 bases from V and 4 bases from J; bases unmatched to any gene: 8. The CDR3 has 15 amino acids. As DNA, the CDR3 is TGTGCCATCAGTGCATCAGGCGGACAGGGCACTGAAGCTTTCTTT. This sequence encodes CAISASGGQGTEAFF.

CDR3 region: CASSLGLAGQETQYF. In nucleotides, the CDR3 is TGTGCCAGCAGCTTAGGGCTAGCGGGTCAAGAGACCCAGTACTTC. The chain is built from TRBV7-8 and TRBJ2-5, with TRBD2 matching 8 bases. The CDR3 spans 15 residues. Trimming at V came to 1 base and at J to 2 bases, leaving 3 bases not matched to a gene. Germline CDR1 and CDR2: SGHVS and FQNEAQ. The whole variable domain, filled in from reference TRBV7-8 and TRBJ2-5, reads GAGVSQSPRYKVAKRGQDVALRCDPISGHVSLFWYQQALGQGPEFLTYFQNEAQLDKSGLPSDRFFAERPEGSVSTLKIQRTQQEDSAVYLCASSLGLAGQETQYFGPGTRLLVL.

This clone was found once. The rearrangement links TRBV4-1 to TRBJ2-7, with D possibly matching TRBD2 (6 bases). The V end lost 1 base, the J end lost 0 bases, and 10 bases lay between the germline ends. Germline V gives CDR1 MGHRA, CDR2 YSYEKL. The CDR3 extends over 15 amino acids. Written as DNA, the CDR3 is TGCGCCAGCAGCCAAGGATCCGGGAGCTCCTACGAGCAGTACTTC. Translated, it gives CASSQGSGSSYEQYF.

This chain connects TRBV7-3 to TRBJ2-1; 11 bases line up with TRBD2. Germline V gene lookup returns CDR1 SGHTA and CDR2 FQGTGA. V lost 4 bases, J lost 8 bases, and 7 bases stayed unmatched. The CDR3 spans 15 residues. CDR3 nucleotides: TGTGCCAGCAGCTCGTTAGCGGGAGGGGATGATGAGCAGTTCTTC. It encodes CASSSLAGGDDEQFF.